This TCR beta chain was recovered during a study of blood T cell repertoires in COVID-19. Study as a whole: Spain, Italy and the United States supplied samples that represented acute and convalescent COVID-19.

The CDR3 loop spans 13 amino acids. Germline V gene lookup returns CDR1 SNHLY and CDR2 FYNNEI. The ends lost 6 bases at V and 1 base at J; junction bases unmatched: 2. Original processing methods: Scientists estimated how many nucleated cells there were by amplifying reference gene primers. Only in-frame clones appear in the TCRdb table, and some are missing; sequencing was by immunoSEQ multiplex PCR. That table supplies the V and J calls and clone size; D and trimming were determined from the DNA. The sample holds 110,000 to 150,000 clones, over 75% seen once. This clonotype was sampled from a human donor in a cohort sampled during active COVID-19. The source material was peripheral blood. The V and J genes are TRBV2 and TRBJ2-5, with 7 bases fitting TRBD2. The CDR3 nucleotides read TGTGCCAGCAGACTAGCGCTCCAAGAGACCCAGTACTTC. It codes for CASRLALQETQYF.